The entry below describes one T cell receptor (beta chain). Its antigen remains unidentified. Unique molecular identifiers were used to barcode this TCRbeta library. TCRdb redid the calling of the PCR reads with MiXCR, one entry per CDR3 protein. The table has almost 600,000 distinct CDR3 sequences, over 25% seen once. The data belong to a study of T-cell reconstitution after alpha-beta-depleted transplantation in children. The study, taken as a whole, reports: Surviving recipient T cells and thymic progenitors accounted for the high day-60 TCRbeta diversity observed in some patients.

Germline CDR1 MDHEN, CDR2 SYDVKM. The CDR3 loop spans 15 amino acids. The material sequenced was PBMCs, taken before TCRalphabeta/CD19-depleted stem cell transplant. This chain connects TRBV28 to TRBJ2-2; TRBD2 agrees at 7 bases. The sequence was collected from a boy younger than two with Wiskott-Aldrich syndrome, due to receive a stem cell transplant. The CDR3 sequence is CAAHTGGEGTGELFF. The CDR3 DNA follows: TGTGCGGCCCACACGGGCGGGGAGGGCACCGGGGAGCTGTTTTTT.